One sample yielded the 23 T cell receptor beta chains listed below, sequenced in a study of sequential checkpoint blockade in melanoma. Treatment in this sample: randomized to nivolumab then ipilimumab (arm A) or the reverse (arm B). The table came from immunoSEQ multiplex PCR; TCRdb's copy has only in-frame clones and leaves some out. The table includes 31,000 or so clones, 86% detected once. The sequenced sample was CD8+ T cells sorted from blood (inferred from file names), obtained from a patient given nivolumab and ipilimumab in sequence. Receptors originate from a human donor with melanoma.

This rearrangement joins TRBV7-9 to TRBJ1-3; D remains ambiguous. V lost 6 bases and J 2 bases, leaving 14 bases between the germline ends. Germline V CDR1 and CDR2: SEHNR, FQNEAQ (reference sequence). This CDR3 contains 15 residues. The CDR3: CASSRREFPGNTIYF. CDR3 nucleotide sequence: TGTGCCAGCAGTAGAAGGGAGTTCCCTGGAAACACCATATATTTT.

The count of this clone is one. This rearrangement joins TRBV27 to TRBJ2-1; TRBD2 matches 9 bases. There are 18 residues in the CDR3. The V and J ends lost 7 bases and 3 bases, in that order; junction bases with no gene match: 16. Per the germline V gene, CDR1 is MNHEY and CDR2 is SMNVEV (reference sequence). CDR3 DNA: TGTGCCAGCATCCTGGAGGCGGGAGGGAATTGTGACTACAATGAGCAGTTCTTC. This gives the protein CASILEAGGNCDYNEQFF.

V and J are TRBV9 and TRBJ1-4, with 7 nucleotides matching TRBD1. The trim removed 0 bases at V and 4 bases at J, leaving 3 bases unmatched. This CDR3 has 15 amino acids. Germline lookup yields CDR1 SGDLS and CDR2 YYNGEE. CDR3 protein: CASSVGGGGNEKLFF. Here the CDR3 DNA reads TGTGCCAGCAGCGTAGGAGGGGGCGGTAATGAAAAACTGTTTTTT.

The chain recombines TRBV2 with TRBJ2-3; D perhaps matches TRBD2 (6 bases). With 1 base removed from V and 2 bases from J, the gap between germline ends came to 13 bases. The CDR3 totals 16 residues. The germline CDR1 and CDR2 sequences are SNHLY and FYNNEI. CDR3 coding DNA: TGTGCCAGCAGTGAAGTCGCCGGGACTTACACAGATACGCAGTATTTT. Encoded protein: CASSEVAGTYTDTQYF. Filled out from reference TRBV2 and TRBJ2-3, the complete variable domain reads EPEVTQTPSHQVTQMGQEVILRCVPISNHLYFYWYRQILGQKVEFLVSFYNNEISEKSEIFDDQFSVERPDGSNFTLKIRSTKLEDSAMYFCASSEVAGTYTDTQYFGPGTRLTVL.

This rearrangement joins TRBV10-2 to TRBJ2-7; D is possibly TRBD2 (5 bases). V was cut by 0 bases and J by 6 bases, with 6 bases left in between. Germline CDR1 is WSHSY and CDR2 is SAAADI. The CDR3 is 12 residues long. The CDR3 DNA is TGCGCCAGCAGTGAGTCGAGCGGCGAGCAGTACTTC. Protein: CASSESSGEQYF.

This clone turned up a few times. CDR3 amino acids: CASSQDTGVGNQPQHF. The CDR3 DNA sequence: TGCGCCAGCAGCCAAGATACAGGGGTGGGCAATCAGCCCCAGCATTTT. The chain has TRBV4-1 and TRBJ1-5; TRBD1 matches at 7 bases. There are 16 residues in the CDR3. The junction had 4 bases not matched to a gene; V was cut back by 0 bases and J by 2 bases. The germline V gene has CDR1 MGHRA and CDR2 YSYEKL.

The V gene is TRBV9, the J gene TRBJ2-3; D gene uncertain. Trimming removed 0 bases from V and 4 bases from J, with 3 bases in between. The V gene's germline CDR1 is SGDLS and CDR2 YYNGEE. The CDR3 consists of 12 residues. Here the CDR3 reads CASSVGPDTQYF. The CDR3 nucleotides are TGTGCCAGCAGCGTAGGGCCAGATACGCAGTATTTT.

In this sample, this clone turned up once. The chain couples TRBV5-1 to TRBJ2-3; TRBD1 aligns across 10 bases. The CDR3 spans 14 residues. V shed 4 bases and J 5 bases; nucleotides not matched to a gene: 4. Germline V gives CDR1 SGHRS, CDR2 YFSETQ. The CDR3 is CASSETGGRDTQYF. Here the CDR3 DNA reads TGCGCCAGCAGCGAGACAGGGGGCAGAGATACGCAGTATTTT.

The gene calls are TRBV2 and TRBJ1-5, with D perhaps TRBD1 (5 bases). The CDR3 is 18 amino acids. Trimming stripped 4 bases from V and 1 base from J, with 20 bases between. Germline CDR1 and CDR2: SNHLY and FYNNEI. Written as DNA, the CDR3 is TGTGCCAGCAGTGTGGGCAGGGAAATCGTACTCAGCAATCAGCCCCAGCATTTT. Its protein is CASSVGREIVLSNQPQHF.

V gene TRBV27 combines with J gene TRBJ2-7, with 8 positions matching TRBD2. The CDR3 runs to 13 residues. The trim removed 6 bases at V and 4 bases at J, leaving 5 bases unmatched. Per the germline V gene, CDR1 is MNHEY and CDR2 is SMNVEV (reference sequence). CDR3 coding DNA: TGTGCCAGCAGCTTAGGACTAGCTTACGAGCAGTACTTC. It codes for CASSLGLAYEQYF.

V and J are TRBV6-6 and TRBJ2-5, with D possibly matching TRBD1 (5 bases). The last part of the DNA fits TRBJ2-7 better; the J call may be wrong. CDR1 is MNHNY and CDR2 is SVGAGI in the germline V gene (reference sequence). The CDR3 covers 13 residues. CDR3 nucleotide sequence: TGTGCCAGCAGTTACTCAGGGGACTACGAGCAGTACTTC. Translation gives CASSYSGDYEQYF.

This clone showed up just a few times. This is likely an artifact of a read error, given a far larger clone one base away. Other DNA sequences within the sample encode an identical CDR3. The rearrangement joins TRBV7-9 to TRBJ1-1; perhaps TRBD1 as D (6 bases). Germline V gives CDR1 SEHNR, CDR2 FQNEAQ (reference sequence). CDR3 length equals 13 residues. Trimming shortened V by 5 bases and J by 4 bases, and 11 bases separated the two germline ends. The CDR3 protein is CASSRQGFTEAFF. DNA of the CDR3: TGTGCCAGCAGCCGGCAGGGGTTCACTGAAGCTTTCTTT.

V is TRBV10-1 and J is TRBJ1-5, with D uncertain. The germline V gene has CDR1 WNHNN and CDR2 SYGVQD (reference sequence). This CDR3 spans 14 amino acids. Trimming shortened V by 6 bases and J by 0 bases, and 9 bases separated the two germline ends. CDR3 residues: CASSEDSSNQPQHF. Here the CDR3 DNA reads TGCGCCAGCAGCGAGGATAGTAGCAATCAGCCCCAGCATTTT.

This clone is classed as medium-sized (0.01 to 0.1%). The rearrangement uses TRBV27 and TRBJ2-7; 8 bases match TRBD2. Germline V CDR1 and CDR2: MNHEY, SMNVEV (reference sequence). The CDR3 length is 14 residues. V was clipped by 3 bases and J by 4 bases; unmatched bases: 5. The CDR3 spells CASSLYGGGYEQYF. The CDR3, as DNA: TGTGCCAGCAGTTTGTACGGGGGGGGTTACGAGCAGTACTTC.

This rearrangement joins TRBV27 to TRBJ2-7; TRBD2 might be the D (10 bases). The germline V gene has CDR1 MNHEY and CDR2 SMNVEV (reference sequence). The CDR3 spans 19 residues. Trimming took off 4 bases at V and 2 bases at J, with 27 bases between the two ends. CDR3 in amino acids: CASSSHRGRRAGGTYEQYF. The CDR3 DNA sequence: TGTGCCAGCAGTTCACACAGGGGGCGCCGAGCGGGGGGGACCTACGAGCAGTACTTC.

The rearrangement uses TRBV10-3 and TRBJ1-1; 9 bases align to TRBD1. The V segment lost 11 bases and the J segment 6 bases; nucleotides outside the gene matches: 13. The CDR3 sequence is 14 residues long. The germline V gene encodes CDR1 ENHRY and CDR2 SYGVKD. CDR3 sequence (DNA): TGTGCCGCCGCCCCCCCGGGACAGGGATCTGAAGCTTTCTTT. Amino acids: CAAAPPGQGSEAFF.

Judged by abundance, this clone is medium-sized. The gene calls are TRBV5-6 and TRBJ1-1, with D possibly being TRBD1 (5 bases). Germline V gene lookup returns CDR1 SGHDT and CDR2 YYEEEE. CDR3 length: 15 amino acids. The V end lost 4 bases, the J end lost 0 bases, and 13 bases lay between the germline ends. CDR3 sequence reads: CASSRQAGLNTEAFF. The CDR3 nucleotides read TGTGCCAGCAGCAGACAAGCAGGGTTGAACACTGAAGCTTTCTTT.

This chain's CDR3 is CASSSGLSHEQFF. CDR3 bases: TGTGCCAGCAGCTCGGGACTCTCCCATGAGCAGTTCTTC. The V and J genes are TRBV7-9 and TRBJ2-1, with D tentatively TRBD2 (6 bases). This CDR3 is 13 amino acids long. Trimming shortened V by 4 bases and J by 8 bases, and 12 bases separated the two germline ends. The germline gives CDR1 SEHNR, CDR2 FQNEAQ (reference sequence).

The chain combines TRBV28 with TRBJ2-7; D uncertain. Trimming stripped 5 bases from V and 5 bases from J, with 16 bases between. CDR3 length: 14 amino acids. CDR1 is MDHEN and CDR2 is SYDVKM in the germline V gene. CDR3 coding DNA: TGTGCCAGCAGTCTCCTAATACTGGGCCACGAGCAGTACTTC. Protein product: CASSLLILGHEQYF.

The rearrangement joins TRBV28 to TRBJ2-1; the match to TRBD2 covers 10 bases. The CDR3 has 14 amino acids. Germline CDR1 MDHEN, CDR2 SYDVKM. Trimming cost V 5 bases and J 9 bases; bases outside gene matches: 7. The CDR3 sequence: CASSPWTSGGEQFF. CDR3 nucleotide sequence: TGTGCCAGCAGTCCCTGGACTAGCGGAGGTGAGCAGTTCTTC.

The chain couples TRBV4-3 to TRBJ2-2; 10 nucleotides agree with TRBD1. The CDR3 runs 18 residues. The junction had 10 bases not matched to a gene; V was cut back by 2 bases and J by 4 bases. The V gene's germline CDR1 is LGHNA and CDR2 YSLEER. The CDR3 nucleotides read TGCGCCAGCAGCCAAAGGAGACAGGGGGCCGTAGCCACCGGGGAGCTGTTTTTT. Protein sequence: CASSQRRQGAVATGELFF.

V gene TRBV4-3 combines with J gene TRBJ2-5, with 7 bases aligning to TRBD1. V trimming: 0 bases; J trimming: 2 bases; junction bases outside the gene matches: 0. Germline lookup yields CDR1 LGHNA and CDR2 YSLEER. The CDR3 loop spans 14 amino acids. In nucleotides, the CDR3 is TGCGCCAGCAGCCAAGAGACAGGGCAAGAGACCCAGTACTTC. Its protein is CASSQETGQETQYF.

CDR3 loop: CASDRGLPMYNEQFF. In DNA, the CDR3 is TGTGCCAGCGACAGGGGTCTCCCTATGTACAATGAGCAGTTCTTC. The rearrangement uses TRBV19 and TRBJ2-1, with 8 bases identical to TRBD1. Germline lookup yields CDR1 LNHDA and CDR2 SQIVND (reference sequence). Germline trimming cut 9 bases from V and 4 bases from J; bases unmatched to any gene: 11. This CDR3 has 15 amino acids.